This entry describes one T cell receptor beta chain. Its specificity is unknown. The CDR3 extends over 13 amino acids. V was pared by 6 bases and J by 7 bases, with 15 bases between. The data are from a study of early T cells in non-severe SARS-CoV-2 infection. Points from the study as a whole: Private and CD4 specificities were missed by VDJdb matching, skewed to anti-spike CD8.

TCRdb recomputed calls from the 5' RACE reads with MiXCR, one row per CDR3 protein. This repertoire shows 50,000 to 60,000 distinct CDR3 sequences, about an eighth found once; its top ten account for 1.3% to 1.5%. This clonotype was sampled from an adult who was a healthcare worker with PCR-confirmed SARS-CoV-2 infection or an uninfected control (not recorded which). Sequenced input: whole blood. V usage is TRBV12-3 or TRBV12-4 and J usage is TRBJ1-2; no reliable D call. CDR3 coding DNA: TGTGCCAGCAGCCGGGGAGGAAAAGGTGGCTACACCTTC. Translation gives CASSRGGKGGYTF.